The next 28 T cell receptor beta chains were all read from a single sample in a study of cytomegalovirus exposure and HLA in healthy donors. Amplification used 60 Vbeta primers and 13 Jbeta primers. Profiled with immunoSEQ multiplex PCR; TCRdb holds only in-frame clones, not every one. The sample lists some 180,000 clones, about four fifths seen once, with 2.5% to 3.5% in the top ten. The sequenced material came from PBMCs. The receptors here all came from a male donor in good health and CMV-seronegative.

This clone has a handful of counts. The chain recombines TRBV27 with TRBJ1-5; a weak D match, TRBD1 (5 bases). V was cut by 2 bases and J by 6 bases, with 11 bases left in between. Germline loops: CDR1 MNHEY, CDR2 SMNVEV (reference sequence). The CDR3 has 14 amino acids. CDR3 amino acids: CASSLLRDSQPQHF. CDR3 in DNA: TGTGCCAGCAGTTTACTTCGAGACAGTCAGCCCCAGCATTTT.

The chain joins TRBV30 to TRBJ2-2, with a tentative D call TRBD2 (5 bases). Germline assignment: CDR1 GTSNPN and CDR2 SVGIG (reference sequence). The CDR3 has 15 residues. Trimming cost V 4 bases and J 3 bases, with 15 bases left between them. DNA of the CDR3: TGTGCCTGGACTGGCAGCGGAATAGACACCGGGGAGCTGTTTTTT. Translation gives CAWTGSGIDTGELFF.

This clone was counted a few times. The chain couples TRBV6-5 to TRBJ2-3, with TRBD2 matching over 7 bases. From germline, CDR1 is MNHEY and CDR2 SVGAGI. This CDR3 contains 15 residues. Trimming at V came to 1 base and at J to 2 bases, leaving 3 bases not matched to a gene. The CDR3 DNA follows: TGTGCCAGCAGTTACTTGGCGGGAGTCACAGATACGCAGTATTTT. This sequence encodes CASSYLAGVTDTQYF.

J is TRBJ2-7 and V is TRBV19, with D possibly matching TRBD2 (5 bases). The germline V gene encodes CDR1 LNHDA and CDR2 SQIVND (reference sequence). This CDR3 has 14 amino acids. V was pared by 6 bases and J by 7 bases, with 19 bases between. The CDR3 spells CASSPFLGSGEQYF. Here the CDR3 DNA reads TGTGCCAGTAGCCCCTTTCTGGGGTCGGGAGAGCAGTACTTC.

The sample holds one count of this clone. The chain links TRBV6-6 to TRBJ1-1, with 7 bases matching TRBD1. Germline assignment: CDR1 MNHNY and CDR2 SVGAGI (reference sequence). The CDR3 totals 12 residues. The ends lost 8 bases at V and 6 bases at J; junction bases unmatched: 6. CDR3 residues: CASSTGPAEAFF. Written as DNA, the CDR3 is TGTGCCAGCTCGACAGGGCCGGCTGAAGCTTTCTTT.

The rearrangement links TRBV28 to TRBJ2-5; 9 bases fit TRBD1. This CDR3 region has 20 residues. Germline V gene data show CDR1 as MDHEN and CDR2 as SYDVKM. J lost 2 bases, V lost 7 bases, and 23 bases had no gene match. This chain's CDR3 is CASTQNQWAYRGRGQETQYF. CDR3 bases: TGTGCCAGCACCCAAAATCAGTGGGCCTACAGGGGGCGGGGGCAAGAGACCCAGTACTTC.

The V gene is TRBV27, the J gene TRBJ2-1; 7 nucleotides line up with TRBD1. Trimming removed 5 bases from V and 0 bases from J; junction bases left unmatched: 4. CDR3 length: 15 amino acids. CDR1 is MNHEY, CDR2 SMNVEV, per germline (reference sequence). CDR3 amino acids: CASSPTGSSYNEQFF. CDR3 DNA sequence: TGTGCCAGCAGTCCGACAGGGAGCTCCTACAATGAGCAGTTCTTC.

The chain uses TRBV6-5 and TRBJ2-5, with D perhaps TRBD1 (6 bases). Gene TRBJ2-7 matches the end of the DNA better, so the J call may be wrong. This CDR3 spans 12 amino acids. Germline assignment: CDR1 MNHEY and CDR2 SVGAGI. In DNA form, the CDR3 reads TGTGCCAGCAGTCCTGGGACAAACGAGCAGTACTTC. Protein: CASSPGTNEQYF.

V and J are TRBV7-3 and TRBJ1-1; D gene ambiguous. In germline, CDR1 is SGHTA, CDR2 FQGTGA. Between the trimmed V and J ends, which lost 2 bases and 3 bases, there was a span of 7 bases. The CDR3 has 13 residues. Written as DNA, the CDR3 is TGTGCCAGCAGCTTAGAGGTGGACACTGAAGCTTTCTTT. This encodes CASSLEVDTEAFF.

The rearrangement uses TRBV6-5 and TRBJ2-7; unclear D gene. The CDR3 covers 11 residues. Trimming pared 7 bases from V and 12 bases from J, leaving 16 bases between. Germline CDR1 MNHEY, CDR2 SVGAGI. The CDR3 DNA follows: TGTGCCAGCAAGTCAGTGGGCCCTCTGTACTTC. Its translation is CASKSVGPLYF.

This clone appeared a few times. This rearrangement joins TRBV6-1 to TRBJ2-1; 9 positions agree with TRBD2. The V segment lost 2 bases and the J segment 0 bases; nucleotides outside the gene matches: 11. CDR3 size: 19 residues. Germline V gives CDR1 MNHNS, CDR2 SASEGT. CDR3 amino acids: CASSEFSSGVESSYNEQFF. The DNA for the CDR3 is TGTGCCAGCAGTGAATTTTCTAGCGGGGTCGAAAGCTCCTACAATGAGCAGTTCTTC.

The chain combines TRBV7-9 with TRBJ1-3; a weak D match, TRBD1 (5 bases). CDR1 and CDR2 from the germline V gene are SEHNR and FQNEAQ (reference sequence). V was pared by 3 bases and J by 0 bases, with 21 bases between. CDR3 length equals 19 residues. The CDR3 loop is CASSFGRATLALSGNTIYF. CDR3 coding DNA: TGTGCCAGCAGCTTTGGCAGGGCCACCTTAGCCCTCTCTGGAAACACCATATATTTT.

The V and J genes are TRBV9 and TRBJ2-1, with 8 bases fitting TRBD2. The V and J ends lost 1 base and 6 bases, in that order; junction bases with no gene match: 6. The CDR3 runs 15 residues. Germline assignment: CDR1 SGDLS and CDR2 YYNGEE. For the CDR3, the DNA is TGTGCCAGCAGCGTACGTGGGGCGGGAGGCAATGAGCAGTTCTTC. It codes for CASSVRGAGGNEQFF. Full variable domain (rest looked up from reference TRBV9 and TRBJ2-1): DSGVTQTPKHLITATGQRVTLRCSPRSGDLSVYWYQQSLDQGLQFLIQYYNGEERAKGNILERFSAQQFPDLHSELNLSSLELGDSALYFCASSVRGAGGNEQFFGPGTRLTVL.

The V gene is TRBV30, the J gene TRBJ1-4, with TRBD1 matching over 7 bases. Germline V gene sequence: CDR1 GTSNPN, CDR2 SVGIG (reference sequence). The CDR3 is 13 amino acids. DNA of the CDR3: TGTGCTTTAACAGGGGTTGATTCTGAAAAACTGTTTTTT. Translated: CALTGVDSEKLFF.

Regarding this clone: A junction boundary mismatches the germline segment, possibly from a read error. The chain has TRBV4-1 and TRBJ1-1; D is uncertain. CDR1 is MGHRA and CDR2 is YSYEKL in the germline V gene. The CDR3 is 15 amino acids. CDR3 nucleotides: TGCGTCAGCAGCCAAATTGCCAACCCGGGCACTGAAGCTTTCTTT. Encoded protein: CVSSQIANPGTEAFF.

There are a few counts of this clone. The rearrangement joins TRBV20-1 to TRBJ2-1; unclear D gene. V was cut by 0 bases and J by 9 bases, with 6 bases left in between. This CDR3 has 11 residues. CDR1 is DFQATT, CDR2 SNEGSKA, per germline (reference sequence). The CDR3 DNA is TGCAGTGCTAGAGAAGTCGGTGAGCAGTTCTTC. It encodes CSAREVGEQFF.

This chain links TRBV30 with TRBJ1-2; 9 bases match TRBD1. The trim removed 0 bases at V and 7 bases at J, leaving 9 bases unmatched. The CDR3 consists of 15 residues. Germline lookup yields CDR1 GTSNPN and CDR2 SVGIG (reference sequence). The CDR3 loop reads CAWSVTGQGQFGYTF. Here the CDR3 DNA reads TGTGCCTGGAGTGTCACGGGACAGGGACAGTTTGGCTACACCTTC.

J is TRBJ1-5 and V is TRBV6-1; possibly TRBD1 for D (5 bases). V was cut by 8 bases and J by 4 bases, with 12 bases left in between. There are 13 residues in the CDR3. Germline V CDR1 and CDR2: MNHNS, SASEGT. The CDR3 region is CASGLGGNQPQHF. CDR3 DNA sequence: TGTGCCAGCGGCCTCGGGGGGAATCAGCCCCAGCATTTT.

This clone came up a few times. One end of the junction is discordant with germline, which a read error may explain. The genes are TRBV10-3 and TRBJ2-1; 15 nucleotides match TRBD2. Germline CDR1 and CDR2: ENHRY and SYGVKD. The length of the CDR3 is 16 residues. CDR3 sequence reads: CAITEGLAGGYNEQFF. The CDR3 nucleotides read TGTGCCATCACTGAGGGACTAGCGGGAGGATACAATGAGCAGTTCTTC.

The rearrangement joins TRBV20-1 to TRBJ2-5; no reliable D call. The CDR3 covers 11 residues. V lost 3 bases, J lost 4 bases, and 6 bases lay in between. Germline assignment: CDR1 DFQATT and CDR2 SNEGSKA (reference sequence). The CDR3 spells CSASWAETQYF. The CDR3 coding sequence is TGCAGTGCTAGTTGGGCAGAGACCCAGTACTTC.

The chain links TRBV27 to TRBJ2-6; no definite D call. Germline CDR1 is MNHEY and CDR2 is SMNVEV (reference sequence). CDR3 size: 13 residues. V dropped 10 bases and J dropped 2 bases, with 9 bases sitting between them. The CDR3 bases are TGTGCCACAAAAACGGCTGGGGCCAACGTCCTGACTTTC. Translating it yields CATKTAGANVLTF.

The chain joins TRBV6-5 to TRBJ1-5; D call uncertain. Trimming pared 5 bases from V and 5 bases from J, leaving 16 bases between. This CDR3 region has 15 residues. Per the germline V gene, CDR1 is MNHEY and CDR2 is SVGAGI. CDR3 region: CASSPRTGSYQPQHF. The CDR3, as DNA: TGTGCCAGCAGTCCACGCACGGGGAGCTATCAGCCCCAGCATTTT.

The chain links TRBV5-8 to TRBJ1-1; TRBD1 matches at 9 bases. The V gene's germline CDR1 is SGHTS and CDR2 YDEGEE. With V trimmed by 4 bases and J by 6 bases, 7 bases remained unmatched. The CDR3 runs to 14 residues. The CDR3 sequence: CASSRRTGEAEAFF. CDR3 in DNA: TGTGCCAGCAGCCGCCGGACAGGGGAAGCTGAAGCTTTCTTT.

This clone turned up a few times. The chain couples TRBV7-9 to TRBJ1-2, with 8 bases that match TRBD1. CDR3 length equals 13 residues. V shed 7 bases, J shed 6 bases, and the junction held 7 bases outside the gene matches. Germline CDR1 reads SEHNR; CDR2 reads FQNEAQ (reference sequence). CDR3 in amino acids: CASNTDRAHGYTF. CDR3 DNA sequence: TGTGCCAGCAACACGGACAGGGCACATGGCTACACCTTC. Full variable domain (missing parts from reference TRBV7-9 and TRBJ1-2): DTGVSQNPRHKITKRGQNVTFRCDPISEHNRLYWYRQTLGQGPEFLTYFQNEAQLEKSRLLSDRFSAERPKGSFSTLEIQRTEQGDSAMYLCASNTDRAHGYTFGSGTRLTVV.

The CDR3 region has the DNA TGTGCCAGCACGCTACAGGGGGGTCCTTATGGCTACACCTTC. It translates to CASTLQGGPYGYTF. This chain connects TRBV6-1 to TRBJ1-2; 8 bases line up with TRBD1. Germline V CDR1 and CDR2: MNHNS, SASEGT. The CDR3 is 14 amino acids. V shed 7 bases, J shed 5 bases, and the junction held 9 bases outside the gene matches.

The chain joins TRBV28 to TRBJ1-1, with TRBD1 as a possible D gene (5 bases). The germline V and J ends were trimmed by 6 bases and 0 bases, with 11 bases remaining between them. CDR3 length: 14 amino acids. CDR1 is MDHEN, CDR2 SYDVKM, per germline. CDR3 in DNA: TGTGCCAGCAGCTTGACAGATATGAACACTGAAGCTTTCTTT. Its translation is CASSLTDMNTEAFF.

This clone was counted once. The genes are TRBV28 and TRBJ1-2; D uncertain. The CDR3 runs 12 residues. Germline CDR1 is MDHEN and CDR2 is SYDVKM. Trimming shortened V by 6 bases and J by 5 bases, and 10 bases separated the two germline ends. The CDR3 spells CASRPQFYGYTF. In DNA, the CDR3 is TGTGCCAGCAGGCCTCAGTTTTATGGCTACACCTTC.

The chain carries TRBV2 and TRBJ1-5; no firm D call. From germline, CDR1 is SNHLY and CDR2 FYNNEI. The CDR3 is 14 residues long. V lost 6 bases and J lost 1, with 10 bases in between. The CDR3 DNA sequence: TGTGCCAGCAGAATTACAACGAGCAATCAGCCCCAGCATTTT. Its translation: CASRITTSNQPQHF.